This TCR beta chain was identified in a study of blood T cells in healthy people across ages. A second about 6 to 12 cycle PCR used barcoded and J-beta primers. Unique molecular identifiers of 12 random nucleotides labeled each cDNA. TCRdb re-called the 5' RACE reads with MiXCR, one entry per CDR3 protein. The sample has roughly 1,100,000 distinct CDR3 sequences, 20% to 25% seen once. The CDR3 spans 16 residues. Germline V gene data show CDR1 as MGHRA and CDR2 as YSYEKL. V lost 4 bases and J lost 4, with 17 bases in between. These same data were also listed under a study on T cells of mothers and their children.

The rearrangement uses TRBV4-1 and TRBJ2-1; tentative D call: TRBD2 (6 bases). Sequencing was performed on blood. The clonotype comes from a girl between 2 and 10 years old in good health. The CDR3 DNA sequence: TGCGCCAGCAGCCCCGGGGGAGCGGGTGGGTACAATGAGCAGTTCTTC. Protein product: CASSPGGAGGYNEQFF.